This T cell receptor beta chain comes out of a study of shared clonotypes between healthy human individuals. General study findings and limits: Memory subsets had estimated richness that was generally smaller than that of naive subsets.

Some clones are missing from TCRdb's copy, which holds only in-frame ones; the method was immunoSEQ multiplex PCR. This sample yields 2 million to 2.5 million clones, of which 90% to 95% are seen a single time; 0.13% belongs to the top ten. This clone was found a few times. What it binds is not known. This TCR came from a man aged 18 to 29 in good health. Sequenced input: naive CD4+ T cells sorted from blood. The subset here: CD45RA+ positively selected.

CDR3 region: CASSEFAGDGGEKLFF. The CDR3 DNA reads TGCGCCAGCAGTGAGTTCGCGGGGGACGGGGGTGAAAAACTGTTTTTT. This chain links TRBV10-2 with TRBJ1-4; possible D gene TRBD1, 5 bases. V lost 1 base and J 7 bases, leaving 16 bases between the germline ends. From germline, CDR1 is WSHSY and CDR2 SAAADI. The CDR3 is made up of 16 amino acids.